This T cell receptor beta chain is from a study of cytomegalovirus exposure and HLA in healthy donors. With regard to this clone: The antigen is undetermined.

The study's findings and limits: There were some V segments, including TRBV6-2 and TRBV6-3, excluded as indistinguishable.

PCR primers comprised 60 Vbeta and 13 Jbeta primers. Repertoires were generated with immunoSEQ multiplex PCR, while TCRdb's copy carries only in-frame clones and drops some. The sample has some 190,000 clones, roughly 80% seen once. This CDR3 spans 14 amino acids. The germline V gene has CDR1 SGHRS and CDR2 YFSETQ. Trimming at V came to 4 bases and at J to 8 bases, leaving 6 bases not matched to a gene. The sequenced material came from PBMCs. The TCR was taken from a young woman in good health and CMV-seronegative. The chain couples TRBV5-1 to TRBJ1-1, with 12 bases that match TRBD1. This chain's CDR3 is CASSLGTGGAEAFF. The CDR3 nucleotides are TGCGCCAGCAGCCTCGGGACAGGGGGCGCCGAAGCTTTCTTT. The full variable domain, completed using reference TRBV5-1 and TRBJ1-1, is KAGVTQTPRYLIKTRGQQVTLSCSPISGHRSVSWYQQTPGQGLQFLFEYFSETQRNKGNFPGRFSGRQFSNSRSEMNVSTLELGDSALYLCASSLGTGGAEAFFGQGTRLTVV.